This TCR beta chain was sequenced in a study of shared clonotypes between healthy human individuals. Study background: Every donor yielded three CD4 naive, three CD4 memory, two CD8 naive and one CD8 memory plate.

Original analysis: Filtering of immunoSEQ junctional sequences could not match full-length read filtering. TCRdb's copy holds only in-frame clones and misses some; the assay was immunoSEQ multiplex PCR. V, J and clone size reflect that table, while D and trimming were determined from the DNA. The sample gives about 1.5 million clones, around 98% of which show up once; roughly 0.45% is in the top ten. There are 16 residues in the CDR3. Trimming pared 6 bases from V and 0 bases from J, leaving 15 bases between. The germline gives CDR1 MDHEN, CDR2 SYDVKM. This TCR was sampled from a man in his thirties or forties in good health. J is TRBJ1-3 and V is TRBV28; D perhaps matches TRBD1 (5 bases). The sample consisted of naive CD4+ T cells sorted from blood. The sample's subset: CD45RA+ positively selected. CDR3 DNA: TGTGCCAGCAGACCAGAGGGGCTCCACTCTGGAAACACCATATATTTT. Amino acid sequence: CASRPEGLHSGNTIYF.